In this sample, the clone carrying this TCR beta chain turned up many times. Possible read error: a much larger clone is one base away. The data belong to a study of T cells in Graves' hyperthyroidism and ophthalmopathy. Amplified TCR beta CDR3 regions derived from RNA transcripts. Initially, a first-round RT-PCR of the TCR CDR3 employed the HTBI primer set. Each CDR3 protein gets one entry after TCRdb re-called the multiplex PCR reads with MiXCR. This sample has roughly 520,000 distinct CDR3 sequences, with less than 25% found just once. The CDR3 runs to 17 residues. Germline-derived CDR1 and CDR2 are SNHLY and FYNNEI. V shed 2 bases and J 7 bases; nucleotides not matched to a gene: 12.

The chain links TRBV2 to TRBJ2-5; 11 bases are shared with TRBD2. This TCR was sampled from a woman in her thirties with Graves' ophthalmopathy. The sample comprised blood. The CDR3 nucleotides are TGTGCCAGCAGTGAATGGGGTAGCGGGGGGGCCGATGGGACCCAGTACTTC. Protein product: CASSEWGSGGADGTQYF.